Listed here is a single T cell receptor beta chain. Its antigen is as yet unknown. The record originates from a study of blood T cells in healthy people across ages. Combining a sample-barcoded 5' primer with a J-beta primer mix, a second PCR ran for about 7 to 12 cycles. TCRdb fed the 5' RACE reads into MiXCR, producing one record per CDR3 protein. The table shows some 930,000 distinct CDR3 sequences, with roughly 29% occurring only once. The length of the CDR3 is 14 residues. Trimming pared 0 bases from V and 1 base from J, leaving 6 bases between. Germline CDR1 and CDR2: MNHEY and SVGEGT. General observations from the study: Roughly linear declines in TCR beta diversity per million T cells occurred with age. It was held that the diversity estimates obtained from one million T cells were underestimates.

The data were also submitted as part of a second study, on T cells of mothers and their children. That investigation notes: Persisting microchimeric T cell clones went undetected.

Sequenced sample: blood. This receptor was identified in a woman between 40 and 50 years old in good health. This chain joins TRBV6-2 or TRBV6-3 and TRBJ1-1, with D tentatively TRBD1 (5 bases). CDR3 protein: CASSYSQGNTEAFF. The CDR3 DNA reads TGTGCCAGCAGTTACTCTCAGGGGAACACTGAAGCTTTCTTT.